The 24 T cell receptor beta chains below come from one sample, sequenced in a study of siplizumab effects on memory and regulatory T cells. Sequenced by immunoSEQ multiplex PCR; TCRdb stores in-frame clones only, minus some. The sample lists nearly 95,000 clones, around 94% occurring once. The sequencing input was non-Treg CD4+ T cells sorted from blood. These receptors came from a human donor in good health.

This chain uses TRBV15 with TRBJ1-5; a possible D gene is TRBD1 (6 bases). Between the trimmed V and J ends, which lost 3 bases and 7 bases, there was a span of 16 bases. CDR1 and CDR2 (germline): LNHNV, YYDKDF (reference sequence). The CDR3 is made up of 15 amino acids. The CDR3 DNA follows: TGTGCCACCAGCAGCTGGGGGCAGGGAATCCAGCCCCAGCATTTT. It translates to CATSSWGQGIQPQHF.

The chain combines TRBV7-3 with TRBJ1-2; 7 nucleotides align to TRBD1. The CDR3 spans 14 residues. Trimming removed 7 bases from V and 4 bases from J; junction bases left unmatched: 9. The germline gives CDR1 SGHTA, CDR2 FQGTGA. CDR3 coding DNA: TGTGCCAGCACCACTAGACAGGGCCGCTATGGCTACACCTTC. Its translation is CASTTRQGRYGYTF.

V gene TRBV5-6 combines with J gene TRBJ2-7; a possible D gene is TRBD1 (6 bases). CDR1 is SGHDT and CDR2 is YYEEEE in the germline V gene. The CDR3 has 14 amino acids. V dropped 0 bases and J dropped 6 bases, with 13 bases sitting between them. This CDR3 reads CASSLAIQGGEQYF. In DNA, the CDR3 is TGTGCCAGCAGCTTGGCCATACAGGGTGGCGAGCAGTACTTC.

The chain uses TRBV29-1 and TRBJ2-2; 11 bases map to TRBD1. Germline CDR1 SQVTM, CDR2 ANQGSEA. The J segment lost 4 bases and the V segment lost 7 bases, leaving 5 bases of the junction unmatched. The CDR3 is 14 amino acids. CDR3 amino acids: CSATGTGGTGELFF. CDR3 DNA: TGCAGCGCCACCGGGACAGGGGGCACCGGGGAGCTGTTTTTT.

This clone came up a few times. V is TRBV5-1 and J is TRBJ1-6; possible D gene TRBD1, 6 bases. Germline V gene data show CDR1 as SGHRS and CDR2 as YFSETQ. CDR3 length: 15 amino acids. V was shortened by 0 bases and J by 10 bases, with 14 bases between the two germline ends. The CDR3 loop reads CASSLEAGVRSPLHF. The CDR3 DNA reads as TGCGCCAGCAGCTTGGAGGCAGGGGTGCGGTCACCCCTCCACTTT.

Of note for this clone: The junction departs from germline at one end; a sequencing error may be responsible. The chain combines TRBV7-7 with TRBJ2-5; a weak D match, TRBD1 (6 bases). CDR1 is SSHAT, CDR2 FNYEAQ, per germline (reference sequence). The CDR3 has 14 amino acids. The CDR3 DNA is TGTGCTAGCAGCTTAGGGGAAGGGGGAGAGACCCAGTACTTC. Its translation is CASSLGEGGETQYF.

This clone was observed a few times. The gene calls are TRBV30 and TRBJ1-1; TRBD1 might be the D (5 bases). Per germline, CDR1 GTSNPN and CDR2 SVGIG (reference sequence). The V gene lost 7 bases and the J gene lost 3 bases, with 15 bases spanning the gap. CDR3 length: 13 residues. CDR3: CALSSRRDTEAFF. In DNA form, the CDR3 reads TGTGCCTTGAGCTCGCGCAGGGACACTGAAGCTTTCTTT.

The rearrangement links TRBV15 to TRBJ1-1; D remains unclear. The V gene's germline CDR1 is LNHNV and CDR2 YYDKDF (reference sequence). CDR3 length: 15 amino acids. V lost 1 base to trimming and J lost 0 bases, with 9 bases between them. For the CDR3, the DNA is TGTGCCACCAGCAGAGTTGGCAACATGAACACTGAAGCTTTCTTT. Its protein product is CATSRVGNMNTEAFF.

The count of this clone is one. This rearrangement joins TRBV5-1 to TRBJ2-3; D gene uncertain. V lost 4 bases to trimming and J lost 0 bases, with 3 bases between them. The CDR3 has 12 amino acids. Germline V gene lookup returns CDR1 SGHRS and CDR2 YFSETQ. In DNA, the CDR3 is TGCGCCAGCAGCATAAGCACAGATACGCAGTATTTT. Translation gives CASSISTDTQYF.

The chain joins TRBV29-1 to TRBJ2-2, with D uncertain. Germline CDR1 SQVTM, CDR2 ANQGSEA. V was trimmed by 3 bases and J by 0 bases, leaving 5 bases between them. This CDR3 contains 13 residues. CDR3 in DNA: TGCAGCGTTGAGGTGACGAACACCGGGGAGCTGTTTTTT. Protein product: CSVEVTNTGELFF.

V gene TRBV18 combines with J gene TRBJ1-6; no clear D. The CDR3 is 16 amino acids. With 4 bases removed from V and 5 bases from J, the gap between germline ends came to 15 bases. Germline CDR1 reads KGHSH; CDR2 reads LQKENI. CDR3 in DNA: TGTGCCAGCTCACTACGTCTTTCTGCCGATAATTCACCCCTCCACTTT. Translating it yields CASSLRLSADNSPLHF. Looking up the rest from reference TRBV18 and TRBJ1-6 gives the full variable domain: NAGVMQNPRHLVRRRGQEARLRCSPMKGHSHVYWYRQLPEEGLKFMVYLQKENIIDESGMPKERFSAEFPKEGPSILRIQQVVRGDSAAYFCASSLRLSADNSPLHFGNGTRLTVT.

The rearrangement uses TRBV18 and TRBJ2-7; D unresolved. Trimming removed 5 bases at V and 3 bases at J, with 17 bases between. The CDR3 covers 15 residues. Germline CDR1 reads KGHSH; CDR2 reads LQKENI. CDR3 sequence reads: CASSLQFRQLYEQYF. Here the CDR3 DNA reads TGTGCCAGCTCATTACAATTCAGACAACTCTACGAGCAGTACTTC.

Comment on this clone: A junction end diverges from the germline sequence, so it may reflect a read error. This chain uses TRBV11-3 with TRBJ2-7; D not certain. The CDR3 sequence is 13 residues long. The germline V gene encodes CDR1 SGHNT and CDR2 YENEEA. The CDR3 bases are TGTGCCAGCAGTTTAGAATTTCACTACGAGCAGTACTTC. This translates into CASSLEFHYEQYF.

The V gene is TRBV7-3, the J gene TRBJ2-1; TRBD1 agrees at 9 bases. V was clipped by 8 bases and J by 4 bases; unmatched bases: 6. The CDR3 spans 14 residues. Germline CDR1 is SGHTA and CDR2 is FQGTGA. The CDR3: CASGPDRGYNEQFF. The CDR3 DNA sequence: TGTGCCAGCGGGCCGGACAGGGGATACAATGAGCAGTTCTTC.

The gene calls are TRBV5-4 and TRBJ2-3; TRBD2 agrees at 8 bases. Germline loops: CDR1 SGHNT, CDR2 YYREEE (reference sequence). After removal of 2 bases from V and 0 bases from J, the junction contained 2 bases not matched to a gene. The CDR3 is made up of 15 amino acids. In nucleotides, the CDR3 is TGTGCCAGCAGCTTTGGCGGGAGGAGCACAGATACGCAGTATTTT. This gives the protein CASSFGGRSTDTQYF.

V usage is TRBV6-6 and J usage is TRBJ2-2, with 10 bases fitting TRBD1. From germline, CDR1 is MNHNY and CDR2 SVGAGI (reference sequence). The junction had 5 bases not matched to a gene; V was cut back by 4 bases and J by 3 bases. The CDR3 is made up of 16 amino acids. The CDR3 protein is CASSLGTGADTGELFF. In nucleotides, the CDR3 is TGTGCCAGCAGTTTGGGGACAGGGGCCGACACCGGGGAGCTGTTTTTT.

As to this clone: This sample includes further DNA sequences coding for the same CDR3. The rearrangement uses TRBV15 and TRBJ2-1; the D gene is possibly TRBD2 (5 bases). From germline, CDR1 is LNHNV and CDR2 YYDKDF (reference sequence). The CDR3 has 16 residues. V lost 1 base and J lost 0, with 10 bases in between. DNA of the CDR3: TGTGCCACCAGCAGAGGGACCAGCGGCTCCTACAATGAGCAGTTCTTC. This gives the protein CATSRGTSGSYNEQFF.

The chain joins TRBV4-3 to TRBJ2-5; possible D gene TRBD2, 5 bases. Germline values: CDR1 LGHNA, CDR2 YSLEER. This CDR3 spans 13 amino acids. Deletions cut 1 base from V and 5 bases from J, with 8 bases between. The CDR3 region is CASSQGVAETQYF. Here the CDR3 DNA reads TGCGCCAGCAGCCAAGGGGTAGCGGAGACCCAGTACTTC.

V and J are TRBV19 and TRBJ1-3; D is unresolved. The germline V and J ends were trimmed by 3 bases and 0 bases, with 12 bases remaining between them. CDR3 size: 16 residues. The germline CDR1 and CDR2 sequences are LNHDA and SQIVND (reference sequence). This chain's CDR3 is CASSIVGRSSGNTIYF. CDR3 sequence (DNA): TGTGCCAGTAGTATCGTGGGCAGGAGCTCTGGAAACACCATATATTTT.

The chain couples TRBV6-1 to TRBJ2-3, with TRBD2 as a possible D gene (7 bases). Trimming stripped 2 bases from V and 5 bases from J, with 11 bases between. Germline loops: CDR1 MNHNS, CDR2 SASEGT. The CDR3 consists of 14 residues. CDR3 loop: CASSERGALDTQYF. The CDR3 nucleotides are TGTGCCAGCAGTGAACGGGGGGCTTTAGATACGCAGTATTTT.

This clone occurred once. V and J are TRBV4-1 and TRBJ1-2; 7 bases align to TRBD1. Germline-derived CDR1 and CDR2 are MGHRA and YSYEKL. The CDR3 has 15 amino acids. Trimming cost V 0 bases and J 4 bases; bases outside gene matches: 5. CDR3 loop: CASSQENRGFYGYTF. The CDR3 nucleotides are TGCGCCAGCAGCCAAGAAAACAGGGGTTTCTATGGCTACACCTTC.

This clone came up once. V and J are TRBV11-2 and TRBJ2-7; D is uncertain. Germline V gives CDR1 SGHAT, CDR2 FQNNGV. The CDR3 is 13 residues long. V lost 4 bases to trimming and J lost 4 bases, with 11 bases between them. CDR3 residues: CASSSTDGYEQYF. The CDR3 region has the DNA TGTGCCAGCAGCTCAACGGACGGGTACGAGCAGTACTTC. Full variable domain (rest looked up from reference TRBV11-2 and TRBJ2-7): EAGVAQSPRYKIIEKRQSVAFWCNPISGHATLYWYQQILGQGPKLLIQFQNNGVVDDSQLPKDRFSAERLKGVDSTLKIQPAKLEDSAVYLCASSSTDGYEQYFGPGTRLTVT.

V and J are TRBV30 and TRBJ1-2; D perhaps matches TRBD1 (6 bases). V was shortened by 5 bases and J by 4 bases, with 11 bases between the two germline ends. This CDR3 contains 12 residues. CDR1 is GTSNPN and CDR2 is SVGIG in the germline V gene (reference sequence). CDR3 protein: CAWGTGFYGYTF. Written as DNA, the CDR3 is TGTGCCTGGGGCACAGGGTTCTATGGCTACACCTTC. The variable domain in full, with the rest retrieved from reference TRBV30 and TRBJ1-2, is SQTIHQWPATLVQPVGSPLSLECTVEGTSNPNLYWYRQAAGRGLQLLFYSVGIGQISSEVPQNLSASRPQDRQFILSSKKLLLSDSGFYLCAWGTGFYGYTFGSGTRLTVV.

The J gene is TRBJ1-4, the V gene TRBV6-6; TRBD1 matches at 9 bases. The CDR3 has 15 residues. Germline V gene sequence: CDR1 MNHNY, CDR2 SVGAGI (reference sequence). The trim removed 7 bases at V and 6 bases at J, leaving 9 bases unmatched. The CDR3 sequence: CASTKTGGWDEKLFF. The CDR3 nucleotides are TGTGCCAGCACAAAAACAGGGGGCTGGGATGAAAAACTGTTTTTT.